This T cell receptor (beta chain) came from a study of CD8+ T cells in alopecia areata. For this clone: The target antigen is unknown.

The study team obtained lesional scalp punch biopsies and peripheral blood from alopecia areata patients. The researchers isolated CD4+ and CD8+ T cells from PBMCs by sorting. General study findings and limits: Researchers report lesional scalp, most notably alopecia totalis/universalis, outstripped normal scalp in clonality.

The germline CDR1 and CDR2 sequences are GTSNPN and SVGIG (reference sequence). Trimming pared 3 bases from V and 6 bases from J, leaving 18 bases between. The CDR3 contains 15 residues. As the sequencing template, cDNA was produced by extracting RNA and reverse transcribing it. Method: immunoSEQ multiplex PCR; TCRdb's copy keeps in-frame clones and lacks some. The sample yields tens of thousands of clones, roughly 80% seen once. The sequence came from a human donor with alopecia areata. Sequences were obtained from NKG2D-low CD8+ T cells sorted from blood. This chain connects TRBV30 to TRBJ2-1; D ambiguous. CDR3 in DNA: TGTGCCTGGAGCAGAACCGACGGTTCCCTCAATGAGCAGTTCTTC. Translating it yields CAWSRTDGSLNEQFF. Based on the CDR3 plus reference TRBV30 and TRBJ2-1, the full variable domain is SQTIHQWPATLVQPVGSPLSLECTVEGTSNPNLYWYRQAAGRGLQLLFYSVGIGQISSEVPQNLSASRPQDRQFILSSKKLLLSDSGFYLCAWSRTDGSLNEQFFGPGTRLTVL.